The 5 T cell receptor beta chains presented below share a single source sample, sequenced in a study of shared clonotypes between healthy human individuals (TCRdb year 2020). The library was made by the immunoSEQ multiplex PCR assay. Imported from immuneACCESS, the table was reduced by TCRdb to in-frame sequences with V and J called. These copies leave out some clones; in studies compared against another copy, an unresolved V gene accounts for under half, and the cause of the remainder is not known. The sample yields some 980,000 clones; less than 85% were counted once. Clones ranked in the top ten supply approximately 1.5% of the sample. The material sequenced was memory CD4+ T cells sorted from blood. In light of the paper, this sample's cell subset or site label describes: CD45RA-negative fraction. The receptors come from a man aged 18 to 30 in good health.

The chain joins TRBV12-5 to TRBJ2-6; D is possibly TRBD2 (5 bases). CDR1 is LGHNT and CDR2 is FRNRAP in the germline V gene. CDR3 length: 18 residues. Trimming left V 1 base short and J 0 bases short, with 13 bases between. The CDR3 DNA follows: TGTGCTAGTGGTTTGGCCCCCGGGGTCAGCTCTGGGGCCAACGTCCTGACTTTC. This codes for CASGLAPGVSSGANVLTF.

The chain carries TRBV4-1 and TRBJ2-4, with a weak D call TRBD1 (6 bases). The V end lost 0 bases, the J end lost 0 bases, and 27 bases lay between the germline ends. The CDR3 runs 22 residues. Germline V gene data show CDR1 as MGHRA and CDR2 as YSYEKL. The CDR3 spells CASSQDVVVGQRESLAKNIQYF. DNA for the CDR3: TGCGCCAGCAGCCAAGATGTGGTTGTAGGACAGCGCGAGTCTCTAGCCAAAAACATTCAGTACTTC.

V is TRBV5-6 and J is TRBJ2-1; 7 nucleotides align to TRBD2. Germline CDR1 reads SGHDT; CDR2 reads YYEEEE. The CDR3 length is 16 residues. The J segment lost 4 bases and the V segment lost 0 bases, leaving 7 bases of the junction unmatched. CDR3 amino acids: CASSLGSAGVYNEQFF. The CDR3 nucleotides read TGTGCCAGCAGCTTGGGATCGGCGGGGGTTTACAATGAGCAGTTCTTC.

This sequence joins TRBV7-2 and TRBJ2-2; 8 nucleotides agree with TRBD2. Germline V gives CDR1 SGHTA, CDR2 FQGNSA. The CDR3 contains 16 residues. The trim removed 5 bases at V and 0 bases at J, leaving 5 bases unmatched. Here the CDR3 DNA reads TGTGCCAGCAGCGCCCAACTAGCGGCGAACACCGGGGAGCTGTTTTTT. Its translation is CASSAQLAANTGELFF.

This clone was recorded once. The J gene is TRBJ2-7, the V gene TRBV10-3; D is unresolved. V was trimmed by 4 bases and J by 6 bases, leaving 7 bases between them. The germline CDR1 and CDR2 sequences are ENHRY and SYGVKD. This CDR3 region has 11 residues. For the CDR3, the DNA is TGTGCCATCAGTGGGGCCGGCGAGCAGTACTTC. Translation: CAISGAGEQYF.